A single sample is the source of the 10 T cell receptor beta chains below, sequenced in a study of OX40 agonist ivuxolimab in advanced cancers. Data came from immunoSEQ multiplex PCR; TCRdb stores just in-frame clones and leaves some out. The table shows about 78,000 clones, with 92% occurring only once. The sequencing here drew on CD4+ or CD8+ T cells sorted from blood, taken in a trial of the OX40 agonist ivuxolimab. These receptors originate from an adult with an advanced solid tumor such as melanoma, head and neck, liver or kidney cancer.

The chain links TRBV28 to TRBJ1-2; a possible D gene is TRBD1 (6 bases). Trimming removed 6 bases from V and 7 bases from J, with 15 bases in between. The CDR3 loop spans 13 amino acids. Germline-derived CDR1 and CDR2 are MDHEN and SYDVKM. CDR3 residues: CASSPGGLGGYTF. CDR3 in DNA: TGTGCCAGCAGCCCTGGGGGGCTGGGTGGCTACACCTTC.

The genes are TRBV19 and TRBJ1-5; the D is unclear. V lost 5 bases to trimming and J lost 0 bases, with 17 bases between them. The CDR3 length is 17 residues. Germline CDR1 reads LNHDA; CDR2 reads SQIVND (reference sequence). Here the CDR3 DNA reads TGTGCCAGTAGTCCCCAATCCGCGGGTTATAGCAATCAGCCCCAGCATTTT. Protein product: CASSPQSAGYSNQPQHF. Drawing the rest from reference TRBV19 and TRBJ1-5, the complete variable domain is DGGITQSPKYLFRKEGQNVTLSCEQNLNHDAMYWYRQDPGQGLRLIYYSQIVNDFQKGDIAEGYSVSREKKESFPLTVTSAQKNPTAFYLCASSPQSAGYSNQPQHFGDGTRLSIL.

The chain has TRBV5-4 and TRBJ2-6; D is uncertain. In germline, CDR1 is SGHNT, CDR2 YYREEE (reference sequence). The ends were cut back, 6 bases at V and 1 base at J, with 5 bases in the middle. The CDR3 runs to 13 residues. The CDR3 DNA sequence: TGTGCCAGCAACCCGTCTGGGGCCAACGTCCTGACTTTC. It translates to CASNPSGANVLTF.

The CDR3 DNA is TGTGCCAGTAGTATTATCGGGGGCTTTGCTGAAGCTTTCTTT. Protein product: CASSIIGGFAEAFF. V is TRBV19 and J is TRBJ1-1; maybe TRBD1 (6 bases). The CDR3 consists of 14 residues. The V gene lost 3 bases and the J gene lost 6 bases, with 14 bases spanning the gap. Germline CDR1 and CDR2: LNHDA and SQIVND (reference sequence). Combining the CDR3 with reference TRBV19 and TRBJ1-1 gives the whole variable domain DGGITQSPKYLFRKEGQNVTLSCEQNLNHDAMYWYRQDPGQGLRLIYYSQIVNDFQKGDIAEGYSVSREKKESFPLTVTSAQKNPTAFYLCASSIIGGFAEAFFGQGTRLTVV.

The chain combines TRBV28 with TRBJ1-5; tentatively, D is TRBD1 (5 bases). This CDR3 has 17 residues. Germline V lookup: CDR1 MDHEN, CDR2 SYDVKM. The V end lost 7 bases, the J end lost 6 bases, and 25 bases lay between the germline ends. Written as DNA, the CDR3 is TGTGCCAGCACACTCCTCGGGCTTCAGGGTTTAAGTCAGCCCCAGCATTTT. Translated, it gives CASTLLGLQGLSQPQHF.

The J gene is TRBJ2-5, the V gene TRBV5-5; D not resolved. The CDR3 spans 13 residues. Germline loops: CDR1 SGHKS, CDR2 YYEKEE (reference sequence). V was pared by 4 bases and J by 1 base, with 8 bases between. CDR3 DNA: TGTGCCAGCAGCATACGATTCCAAGAGACCCAGTACTTC. Protein: CASSIRFQETQYF.

The gene calls are TRBV6-6 and TRBJ1-6; no reliable D call. V lost 0 bases, J lost 5 bases, and 11 bases lay in between. The germline V gene encodes CDR1 MNHNY and CDR2 SVGAGI (reference sequence). This CDR3 has 16 residues. This CDR3 is CASSYSRPGDNSPLHF. The CDR3 DNA reads as TGTGCCAGCAGTTACTCGAGGCCCGGGGATAATTCACCCCTCCACTTT.

V usage is TRBV28 and J usage is TRBJ1-5, with D possibly being TRBD1 (6 bases). Germline V gene lookup returns CDR1 MDHEN and CDR2 SYDVKM. This CDR3 spans 14 amino acids. V was clipped by 3 bases and J by 7 bases, with 13 bases between them. The CDR3 protein is CASSFGGATQPQHF. CDR3 DNA: TGTGCCAGCAGTTTTGGGGGCGCGACGCAGCCCCAGCATTTT.

The chain joins TRBV14 to TRBJ2-7; 9 bases are shared with TRBD2. CDR3 size: 15 residues. With V trimmed by 3 bases and J by 0 bases, 3 bases remained unmatched. CDR1 and CDR2 from the germline V gene are SGHDN and FVKESK. The CDR3 sequence is CASSHSGRLSYEQYF. The DNA for the CDR3 is TGTGCCAGCAGCCATAGCGGGAGACTCTCCTACGAGCAGTACTTC.

V usage is TRBV15 and J usage is TRBJ2-1, with a weak D call TRBD2 (6 bases). The V gene lost 1 base and the J gene lost 5 bases, with 18 bases spanning the gap. CDR3 length equals 17 residues. Germline V lookup: CDR1 LNHNV, CDR2 YYDKDF (reference sequence). CDR3 sequence: CATSRAPRGDLNNEQFF. In DNA, the CDR3 is TGTGCCACCAGCAGAGCACCCCGCGGGGATCTGAACAATGAGCAGTTCTTC.